This T cell receptor beta chain was observed in a study of shared clonotypes between healthy human individuals (TCRdb year 2020). The study in broad terms: The cohort comprised two women and a few men aged 18 to 49 years. For each donor, CD4 naive and CD4 memory were each given three plates, CD8 naive was given two plates, and CD8 memory was given one plate. Each donor's leukapheresis produced roughly between roughly 0.94 and 9.5 billion PBMCs. Blood TCR repertoires of a handful of healthy adults were deeply sequenced to estimate repertoire size and the extent of clonotype sharing between individuals. To increase sequencing depth and limit assay-specific biases, different laboratories used diverse techniques to prepare libraries and sequence TCR repertoires.

Remarks on this clone: The antigen it recognizes is unknown. No qualities accompany the bases; no much larger clone lies one base away.

The donors were healthy, HIV-negative adults who had no recently reported acute infections or vaccinations. All donors were Caucasian adults living in Nashville, Tennessee, USA. Magnetic negative selection was used to enrich CD4+ T cells, after which naive cells were positively selected on CD45RA and the negative fraction became the memory subset. Blood was obtained by leukapheresis, after which PBMCs were separated by Ficoll-Histopaque density gradient centrifugation and cryopreserved in liquid nitrogen vapor phase. Analytical flow cytometry was used to check the purity and quantity of each magnetically sorted T cell population. Genomic DNA was isolated from every sorted fraction and measured by UV absorbance on a Nanodrop 2000c. Results the study describes overall, beyond this receptor: Around 5% of naive CD4, approximately 3.7% of naive CD8, about 2.5% of memory CD4, and around 0.4% of memory CD8 clonotypes were shared across a few donors. Only blood was sampled, and tissue TCR repertoires likely differ from those in blood. Compared with non-shared clonotypes, the clonotypes found in all four sorted-subset donors had higher generation probabilities. The genetic and exposure-history diversity represented was limited by the small number of donors. Estimated clonotype richness was generally larger for naive than for memory subsets. Incomplete sequencing was indicated by rarefaction of sorted-subset datasets, despite the large sequencing depth. Pairwise subsampling led to the expectation that sequencing depth would affect the degree of clonotype sharing among donors.

Using the deep immunoSEQ assay, TCR CDR3 regions were amplified from genomic DNA by multiplex PCR. For each cell subset, the extracted genomic DNA was distributed evenly across all wells of several immunoSEQ 96-well plates, and each plate served as one replicate. For sorted subsets, each replicate PCR was loaded with 200 to 250 ng genomic DNA, equivalent to about 30,000 T cell genomes. Purified libraries were quantified with a Qubit 3.0 fluorometer, sized on a Bioanalyzer 2100, and re-quantified with the KAPA Library Quantification kit. Each immunoSEQ 96-well plate was sequenced on its own single-read 150-cycle Illumina NextSeq 550 flow cell. From the authors' description of their analysis: The immunoSEQ output contained only junctional sequences without quality scores, so filtering could not match that applied to full-length reads. To assign V/J genes and CDR3, sequences were annotated against IMGT germline references using PyIR, a Python wrapper for IgBLAST v1.9. Reads were filtered out if the reads had weak V/J assignments (E-value above 1e-6), no CDR3, stop codons, out-of-frame junctions, or ambiguous translated residues. V3J clonotypes were defined as sequences sharing the same inferred V gene, J gene, and CDR3 amino acid sequence. Percentage overlap between repertoires was computed as shared unique clonotypes divided by the size of the smaller repertoire. Richness of each repertoire was evaluated using RTK rarefaction, the Chao1 estimator, and Recon v2.1 estimates of unobserved clonotypes. Generation probabilities for all TCRbeta clonotypes obtained by the gDNA method from a handful of donors were computed using OLGA. TCRdb holds this immuneACCESS table with in-frame rearrangements only. Some clones are missing; in checked studies, unresolved V genes explain under half, and the rest has no known cause. V, J and clone size are taken as reported in that table, and D and trimming were inferred from the DNA itself. This sample comprises over a million clones, around 82% of them detected only once. The ten top clones hold around 0.6% of the sample.

From the cysteine up to the phenylalanine, the CDR3 has a length of 15 residues. The DNA shown is the 45-base CDR3, in frame from base 1. Here V drops 7 bases and J drops 5 bases, and the junction holds 12 bases not matched to any gene. CDR1 and CDR2 were assigned from the germline V gene (reference sequence) as MNHEY and SMNVEV. This sequence was found in a man aged 18 to 30 in good health. Some clones in this sample may be carry-over from other donors' samples. What was sequenced was memory CD4+ T cells from PBMCs. This sample's cell subset or site label indicates: CD45RA-negative fraction. Recombination connected TRBV27 to TRBJ2-7; 9 central bases correspond to TRBD1. The CDR3 is CASKSVRDRENEQYF. Here is the DNA: TGTGCCAGCAAATCCGTTCGGGACAGGGAAAACGAGCAGTACTTC.